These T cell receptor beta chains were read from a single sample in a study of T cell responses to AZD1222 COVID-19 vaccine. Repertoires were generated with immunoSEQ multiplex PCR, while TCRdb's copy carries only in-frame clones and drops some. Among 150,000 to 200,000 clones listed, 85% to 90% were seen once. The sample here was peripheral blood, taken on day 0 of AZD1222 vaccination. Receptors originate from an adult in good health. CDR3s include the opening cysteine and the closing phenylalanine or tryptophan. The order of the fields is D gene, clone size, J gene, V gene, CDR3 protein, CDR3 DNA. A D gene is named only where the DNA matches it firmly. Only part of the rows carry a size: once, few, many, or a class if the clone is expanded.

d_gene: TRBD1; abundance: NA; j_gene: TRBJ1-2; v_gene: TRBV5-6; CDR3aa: CASSFLQGTNYGYTF; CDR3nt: TGTGCCAGCAGCTTCCTACAGGGGACTAACTATGGCTACACCTTC
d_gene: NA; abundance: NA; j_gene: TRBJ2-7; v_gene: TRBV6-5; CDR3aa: CASSVDSYEQYF; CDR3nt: TGTGCCAGCAGCGTCGACTCCTACGAGCAGTACTTC
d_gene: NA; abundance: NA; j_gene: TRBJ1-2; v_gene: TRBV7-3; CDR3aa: CASSTESGRLKYGYTF; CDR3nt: TGTGCCAGCAGCACCGAATCGGGACGGTTAAAGTATGGCTACACCTTC
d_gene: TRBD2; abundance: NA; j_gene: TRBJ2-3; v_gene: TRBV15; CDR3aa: CATSRDWASGFTDTQYF; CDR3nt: TGTGCCACCAGCAGAGATTGGGCTAGCGGTTTCACAGATACGCAGTATTTT
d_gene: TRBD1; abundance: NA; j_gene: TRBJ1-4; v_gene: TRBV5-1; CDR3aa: CASSQTLQGKLFF; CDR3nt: TGCGCCAGCAGCCAAACCCTACAGGGGAAACTGTTTTTT
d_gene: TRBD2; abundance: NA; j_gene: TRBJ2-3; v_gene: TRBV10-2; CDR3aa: CASRGTSGRSDTQYF; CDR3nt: TGCGCCAGCAGGGGGACTAGCGGGCGGTCCGATACGCAGTATTTT
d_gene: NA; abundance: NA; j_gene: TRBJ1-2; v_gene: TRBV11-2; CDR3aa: CASSLAGGFGYTF; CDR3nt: TGTGCCAGCAGCTTAGCGGGGGGATTCGGCTACACCTTC
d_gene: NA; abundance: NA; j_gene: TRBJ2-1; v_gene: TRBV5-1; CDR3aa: CASSLENQVSYNEQFF; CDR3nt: TGCGCCAGCAGCTTGGAGAATCAGGTCTCCTACAATGAGCAGTTCTTC
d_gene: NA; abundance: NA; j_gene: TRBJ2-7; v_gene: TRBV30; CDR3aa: CAWITGGPPYEQYF; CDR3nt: TGTGCCTGGATAACCGGGGGGCCTCCCTACGAGCAGTACTTC
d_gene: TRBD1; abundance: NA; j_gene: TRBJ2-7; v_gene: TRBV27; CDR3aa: CASSLSDRSYEQYF; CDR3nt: TGTGCCAGCAGTTTATCGGACAGGTCCTACGAGCAGTACTTC
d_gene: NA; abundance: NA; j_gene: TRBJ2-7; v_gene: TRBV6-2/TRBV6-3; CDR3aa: CASSYRGGDEQYF; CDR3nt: TGTGCCAGCAGTTACCGGGGCGGGGACGAGCAGTACTTC
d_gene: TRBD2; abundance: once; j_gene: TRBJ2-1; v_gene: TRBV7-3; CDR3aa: CASSSPGLANEQFF; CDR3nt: TGTGCCAGCAGCTCTCCGGGACTAGCCAATGAGCAGTTCTTC
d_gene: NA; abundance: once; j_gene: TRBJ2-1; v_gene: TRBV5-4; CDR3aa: CASSLGQGEWDEQFF; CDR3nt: TGTGCCAGCAGCTTGGGCCAGGGAGAGTGGGATGAGCAGTTCTTC
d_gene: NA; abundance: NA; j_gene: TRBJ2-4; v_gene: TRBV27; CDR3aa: CASSFTGALNIQYF; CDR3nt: TGTGCCAGCAGTTTTACCGGGGCCCTCAACATTCAGTACTTC
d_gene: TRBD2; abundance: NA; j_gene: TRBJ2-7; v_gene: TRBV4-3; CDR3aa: CASSQGSGGVREQYF; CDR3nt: TGCGCCAGCAGCCAAGGTAGCGGGGGGGTTCGCGAGCAGTACTTC
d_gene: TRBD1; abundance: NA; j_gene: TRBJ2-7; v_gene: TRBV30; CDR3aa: CFRIPGQASEQYF; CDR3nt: TGTTTCCGCATACCGGGACAGGCCAGCGAGCAGTACTTC
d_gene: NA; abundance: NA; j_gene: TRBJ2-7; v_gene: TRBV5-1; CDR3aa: CASSSFREAYEQYF; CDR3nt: TGCGCCAGCAGCTCCTTCAGGGAGGCCTACGAGCAGTACTTC
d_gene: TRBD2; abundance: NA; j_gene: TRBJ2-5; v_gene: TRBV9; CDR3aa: CASSGGLAQETQYF; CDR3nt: TGTGCCAGCAGCGGCGGACTAGCACAAGAGACCCAGTACTTC
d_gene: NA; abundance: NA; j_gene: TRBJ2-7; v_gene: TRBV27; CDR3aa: CASSLSRSNHEQYF; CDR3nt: TGTGCCAGCAGTTTATCCAGGTCAAACCACGAGCAGTACTTC
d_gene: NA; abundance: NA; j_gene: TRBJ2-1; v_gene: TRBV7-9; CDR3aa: CASSSPGRSYNEQFF; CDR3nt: TGTGCCAGCAGCTCCCCGGGACGCTCCTACAATGAGCAGTTCTTC
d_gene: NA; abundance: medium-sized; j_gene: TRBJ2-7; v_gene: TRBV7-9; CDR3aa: CASSPTGDYEQYF; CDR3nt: TGTGCCAGCAGCCCAACAGGTGACTACGAGCAGTACTTC
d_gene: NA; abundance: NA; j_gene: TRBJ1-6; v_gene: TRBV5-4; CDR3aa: CASSLDGAHSPLHF; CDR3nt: TGTGCCAGCAGCTTGGACGGGGCCCATTCACCCCTCCACTTT
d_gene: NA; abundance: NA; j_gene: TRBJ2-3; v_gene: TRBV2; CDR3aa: CASSDTDTQYF; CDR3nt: TGTGCCAGCAGTGATACAGATACGCAGTATTTT
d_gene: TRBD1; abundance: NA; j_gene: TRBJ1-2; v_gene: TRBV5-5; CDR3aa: CASSLVVGTGDYGYTF; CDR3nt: TGTGCCAGCAGCTTGGTGGTGGGGACAGGGGACTATGGCTACACCTTC
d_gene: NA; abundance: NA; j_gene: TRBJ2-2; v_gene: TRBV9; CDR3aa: CASSKSSGPNTGELFF; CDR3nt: TGTGCCAGCAGCAAGAGTTCTGGGCCCAACACCGGGGAGCTGTTTTTT
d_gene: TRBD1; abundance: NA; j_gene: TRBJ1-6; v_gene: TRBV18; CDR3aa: CASRDRADSPLHF; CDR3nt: TGTGCCAGCCGGGACAGGGCTGATTCACCCCTCCACTTT
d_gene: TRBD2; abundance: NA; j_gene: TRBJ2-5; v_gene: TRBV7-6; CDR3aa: CASSPTPGLAGETQYF; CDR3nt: TGTGCCAGCAGCCCGACCCCGGGACTAGCGGGGGAGACCCAGTACTTC
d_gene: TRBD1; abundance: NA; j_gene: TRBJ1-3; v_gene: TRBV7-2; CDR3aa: CASSLGTGGGNTIYF; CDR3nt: TGTGCCAGCAGCTTAGGGACAGGGGGCGGAAACACCATATATTTT
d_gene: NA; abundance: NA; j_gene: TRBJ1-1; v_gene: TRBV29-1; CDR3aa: CSVGGELDEAFF; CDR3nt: TGCAGCGTTGGGGGGGAATTAGATGAAGCTTTCTTT
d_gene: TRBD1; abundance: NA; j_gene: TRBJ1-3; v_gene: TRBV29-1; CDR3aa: CSVVIVGQGNGNTIYF; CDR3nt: TGCAGCGTTGTAATCGTGGGACAGGGGAACGGAAACACCATATATTTT
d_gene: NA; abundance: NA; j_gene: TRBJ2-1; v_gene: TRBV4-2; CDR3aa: CASSQDAGAHNEQFF; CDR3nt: TGTGCCAGCAGCCAAGATGCCGGGGCTCACAATGAGCAGTTCTTC
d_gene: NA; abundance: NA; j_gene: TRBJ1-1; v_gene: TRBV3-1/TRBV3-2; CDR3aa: CASSQGSEAFF; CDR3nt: TGTGCCAGCAGCCAAGGGAGTGAAGCTTTCTTT
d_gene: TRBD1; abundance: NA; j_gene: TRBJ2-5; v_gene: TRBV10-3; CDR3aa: CAISPDRYQETQYF; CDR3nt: TGTGCCATCAGCCCGGACAGGTACCAAGAGACCCAGTACTTC
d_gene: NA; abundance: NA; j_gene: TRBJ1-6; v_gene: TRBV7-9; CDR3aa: CASSLGGSSPLHF; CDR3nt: TGTGCCAGCAGCTTGGGGGGAAGTTCACCCCTCCACTTT
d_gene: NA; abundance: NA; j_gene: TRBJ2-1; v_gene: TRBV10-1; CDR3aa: CASPAVQFF; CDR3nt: TGCGCCAGCCCCGCCGTGCAGTTCTTC
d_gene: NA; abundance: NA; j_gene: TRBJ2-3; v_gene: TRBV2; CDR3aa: CASSAPSAGLSTDTQYF; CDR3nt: TGTGCCAGCAGTGCCCCCTCAGCAGGCTTAAGCACAGATACGCAGTATTTT
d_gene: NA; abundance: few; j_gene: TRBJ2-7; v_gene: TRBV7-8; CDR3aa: CASSSIHRSSYEQYF; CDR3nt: TGTGCCAGCAGCTCAATCCACAGGAGCTCCTACGAGCAGTACTTC
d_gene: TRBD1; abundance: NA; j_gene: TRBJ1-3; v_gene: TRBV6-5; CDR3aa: CASQGAGNTIYF; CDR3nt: TGTGCCAGTCAGGGGGCTGGAAACACCATATATTTT
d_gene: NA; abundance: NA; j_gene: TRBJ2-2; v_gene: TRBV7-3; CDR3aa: CASSSSGGHYTGELFF; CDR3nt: TGTGCCAGCAGCTCCAGTGGGGGACACTACACCGGGGAGCTGTTTTTT
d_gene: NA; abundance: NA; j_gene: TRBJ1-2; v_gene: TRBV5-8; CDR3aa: CASSFRGTDDYGYTF; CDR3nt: TGTGCCAGCAGCTTCAGGGGTACGGACGACTATGGCTACACCTTC
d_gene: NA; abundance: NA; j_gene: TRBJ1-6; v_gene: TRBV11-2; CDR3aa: CASSHRGVYNSPLHF; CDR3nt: TGTGCCAGCAGCCACCGTGGGGTCTATAATTCACCCCTCCACTTT